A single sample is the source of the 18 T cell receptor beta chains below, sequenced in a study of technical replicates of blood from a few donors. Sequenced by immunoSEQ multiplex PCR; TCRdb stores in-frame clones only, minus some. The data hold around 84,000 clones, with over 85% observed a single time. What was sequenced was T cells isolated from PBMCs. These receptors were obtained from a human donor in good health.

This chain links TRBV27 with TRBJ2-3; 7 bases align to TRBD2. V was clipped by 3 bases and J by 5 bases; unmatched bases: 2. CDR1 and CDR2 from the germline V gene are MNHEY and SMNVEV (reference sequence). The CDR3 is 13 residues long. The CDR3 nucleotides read TGTGCCAGCAGTTTTGGCGGGGGAGATACGCAGTATTTT. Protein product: CASSFGGGDTQYF.

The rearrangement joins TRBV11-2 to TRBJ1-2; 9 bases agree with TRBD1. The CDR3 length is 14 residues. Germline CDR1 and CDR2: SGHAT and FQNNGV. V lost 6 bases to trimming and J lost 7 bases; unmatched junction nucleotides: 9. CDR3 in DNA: TGTGCCAGCAGTCAAGACAGGGGGGAAGGTGGCTACACCTTC. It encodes CASSQDRGEGGYTF.

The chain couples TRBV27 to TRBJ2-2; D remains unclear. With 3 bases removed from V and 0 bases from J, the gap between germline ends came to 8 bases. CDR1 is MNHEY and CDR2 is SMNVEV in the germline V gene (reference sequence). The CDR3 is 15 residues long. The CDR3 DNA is TGTGCCAGCAGTTTGCACCGAGCGAACACCGGGGAGCTGTTTTTT. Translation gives CASSLHRANTGELFF.

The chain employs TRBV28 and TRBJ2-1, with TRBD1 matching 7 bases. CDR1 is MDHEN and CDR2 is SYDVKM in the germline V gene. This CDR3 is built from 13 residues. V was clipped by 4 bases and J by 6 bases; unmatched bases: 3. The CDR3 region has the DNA TGTGCCAGCAGTTCGACAGGGAGCAATGAGCAGTTCTTC. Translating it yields CASSSTGSNEQFF.

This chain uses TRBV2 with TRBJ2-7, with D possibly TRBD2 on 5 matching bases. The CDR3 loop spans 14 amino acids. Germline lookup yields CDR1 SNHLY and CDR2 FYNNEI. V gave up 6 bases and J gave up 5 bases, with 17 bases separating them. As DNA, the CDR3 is TGTGCCAGCAGCGTACGGACTCAGGTGGACGAGCAGTACTTC. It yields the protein CASSVRTQVDEQYF.

CDR3 loop: CASSLAWGQLPNNEQFF. The CDR3, as DNA: TGTGCCAGCAGCTTAGCTTGGGGGCAGCTACCTAACAATGAGCAGTTCTTC. The chain is built from TRBV11-3 and TRBJ2-1; D may be TRBD1 (6 bases). The CDR3 has 17 residues. Trimming stripped 1 base from V and 5 bases from J, with 18 bases between. Germline loops: CDR1 SGHNT, CDR2 YENEEA.

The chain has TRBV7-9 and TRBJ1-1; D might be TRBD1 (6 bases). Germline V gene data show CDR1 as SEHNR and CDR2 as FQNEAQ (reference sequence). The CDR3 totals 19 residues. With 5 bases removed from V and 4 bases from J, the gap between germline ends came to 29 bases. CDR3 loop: CASSPGNFFRTGPSTEAFF. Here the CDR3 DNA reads TGTGCCAGCAGCCCCGGTAATTTTTTTCGTACAGGGCCAAGCACTGAAGCTTTCTTT. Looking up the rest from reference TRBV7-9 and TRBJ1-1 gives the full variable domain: DTGVSQNPRHKITKRGQNVTFRCDPISEHNRLYWYRQTLGQGPEFLTYFQNEAQLEKSRLLSDRFSAERPKGSFSTLEIQRTEQGDSAMYLCASSPGNFFRTGPSTEAFFGQGTRLTVV.

The CDR3 sequence is CASSFWDRENTIYF. DNA for the CDR3: TGTGCCAGCAGCTTTTGGGACAGGGAAAACACCATATATTTT. This chain links TRBV5-6 with TRBJ1-3; 9 bases match TRBD1. Germline values: CDR1 SGHDT, CDR2 YYEEEE. J gave up 6 bases and V 2 bases, and 3 bases lay outside the gene matches. The CDR3 has 14 residues.

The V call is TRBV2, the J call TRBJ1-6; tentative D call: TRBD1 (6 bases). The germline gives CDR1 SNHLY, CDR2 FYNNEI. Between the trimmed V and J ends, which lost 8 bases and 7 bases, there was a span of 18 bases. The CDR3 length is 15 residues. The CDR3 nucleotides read TGTGCCAGCGCTGAGAGCTGGACAGCAAATTCACCCCTCCACTTT. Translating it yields CASAESWTANSPLHF.

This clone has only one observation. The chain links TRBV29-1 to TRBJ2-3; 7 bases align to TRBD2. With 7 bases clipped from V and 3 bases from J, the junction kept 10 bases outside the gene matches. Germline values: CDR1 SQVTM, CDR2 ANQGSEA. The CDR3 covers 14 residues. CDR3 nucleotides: TGCAGCGCCAGAAAAGCGGGAAATACAGATACGCAGTATTTT. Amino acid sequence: CSARKAGNTDTQYF.

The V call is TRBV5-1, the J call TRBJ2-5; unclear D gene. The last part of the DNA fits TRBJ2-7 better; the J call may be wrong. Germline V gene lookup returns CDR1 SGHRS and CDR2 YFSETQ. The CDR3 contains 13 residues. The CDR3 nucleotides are TGCGCCAGCAGCTTGAACTTCGCCTACGAGCAGTACTTC. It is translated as CASSLNFAYEQYF.

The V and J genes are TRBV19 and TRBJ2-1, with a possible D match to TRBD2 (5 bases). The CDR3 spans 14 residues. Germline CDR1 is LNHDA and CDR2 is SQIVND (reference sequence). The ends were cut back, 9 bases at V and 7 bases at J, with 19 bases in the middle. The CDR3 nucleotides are TGTGCCAGCCTTGGCTGGGAGCAAGGGAATGAGCAGTTCTTC. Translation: CASLGWEQGNEQFF.

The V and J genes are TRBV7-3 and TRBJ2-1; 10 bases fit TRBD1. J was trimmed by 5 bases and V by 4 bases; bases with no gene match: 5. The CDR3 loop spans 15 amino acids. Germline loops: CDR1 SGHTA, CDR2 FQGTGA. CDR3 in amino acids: CASSSTGGSNNEQFF. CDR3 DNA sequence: TGTGCCAGCAGCTCGACAGGGGGCTCTAACAATGAGCAGTTCTTC.

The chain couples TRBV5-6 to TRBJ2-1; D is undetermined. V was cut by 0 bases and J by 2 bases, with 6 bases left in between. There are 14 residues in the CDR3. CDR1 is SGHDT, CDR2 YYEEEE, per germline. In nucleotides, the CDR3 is TGTGCCAGCAGCTTGGACATCACCTACAATGAGCAGTTCTTC. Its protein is CASSLDITYNEQFF.

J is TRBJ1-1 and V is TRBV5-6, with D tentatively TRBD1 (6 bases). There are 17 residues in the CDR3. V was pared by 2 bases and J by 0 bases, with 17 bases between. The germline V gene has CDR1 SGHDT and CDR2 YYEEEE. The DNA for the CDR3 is TGTGCCAGCAGCTTCAGCCTTTACAGGGTGATGAACACTGAAGCTTTCTTT. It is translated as CASSFSLYRVMNTEAFF. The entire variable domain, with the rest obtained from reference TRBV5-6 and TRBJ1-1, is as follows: DAGVTQSPTHLIKTRGQQVTLRCSPKSGHDTVSWYQQALGQGPQFIFQYYEEEERQRGNFPDRFSGHQFPNYSSELNVNALLLGDSALYLCASSFSLYRVMNTEAFFGQGTRLTVV.

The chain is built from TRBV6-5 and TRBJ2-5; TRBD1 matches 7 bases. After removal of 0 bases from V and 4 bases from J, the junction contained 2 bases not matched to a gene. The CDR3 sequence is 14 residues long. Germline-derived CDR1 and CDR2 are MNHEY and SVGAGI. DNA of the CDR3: TGTGCCAGCAGTTACTCGGACAGGAGAGAGACCCAGTACTTC. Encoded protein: CASSYSDRRETQYF.

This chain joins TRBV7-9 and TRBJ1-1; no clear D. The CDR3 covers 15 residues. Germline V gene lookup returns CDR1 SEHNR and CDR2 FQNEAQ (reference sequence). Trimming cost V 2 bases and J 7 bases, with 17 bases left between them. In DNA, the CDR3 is TGTGCCAGCAGCTTATCCGAGGCGGGAGACGTTGAAGCTTTCTTT. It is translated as CASSLSEAGDVEAFF.

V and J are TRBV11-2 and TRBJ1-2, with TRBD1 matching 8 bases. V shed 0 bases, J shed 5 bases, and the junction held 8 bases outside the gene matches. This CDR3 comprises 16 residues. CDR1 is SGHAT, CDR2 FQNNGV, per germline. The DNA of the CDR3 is TGTGCCAGCAGCTTAGATCTGGGCAGGGGGCATTATGGCTACACCTTC. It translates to CASSLDLGRGHYGYTF.